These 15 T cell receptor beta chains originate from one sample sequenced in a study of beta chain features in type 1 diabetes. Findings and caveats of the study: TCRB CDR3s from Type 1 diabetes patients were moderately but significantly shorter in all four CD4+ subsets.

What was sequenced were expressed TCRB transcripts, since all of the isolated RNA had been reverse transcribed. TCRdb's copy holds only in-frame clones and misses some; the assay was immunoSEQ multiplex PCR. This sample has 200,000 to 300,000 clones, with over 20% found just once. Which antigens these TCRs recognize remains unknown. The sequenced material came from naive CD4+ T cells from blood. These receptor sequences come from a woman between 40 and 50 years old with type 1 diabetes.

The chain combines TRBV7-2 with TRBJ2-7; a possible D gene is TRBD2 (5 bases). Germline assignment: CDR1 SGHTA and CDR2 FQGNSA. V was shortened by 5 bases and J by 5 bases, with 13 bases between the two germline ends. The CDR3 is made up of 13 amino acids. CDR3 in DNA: TGTGCCAGCAGCCCTCGAGGGCCCGACGAGCAGTACTTC. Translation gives CASSPRGPDEQYF.

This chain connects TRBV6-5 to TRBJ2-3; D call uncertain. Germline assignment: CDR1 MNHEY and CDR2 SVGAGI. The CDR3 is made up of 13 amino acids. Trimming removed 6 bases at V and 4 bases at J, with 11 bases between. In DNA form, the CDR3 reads TGTGCCAGCAGGACTGGGTGGGCAGATACGCAGTATTTT. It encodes CASRTGWADTQYF.

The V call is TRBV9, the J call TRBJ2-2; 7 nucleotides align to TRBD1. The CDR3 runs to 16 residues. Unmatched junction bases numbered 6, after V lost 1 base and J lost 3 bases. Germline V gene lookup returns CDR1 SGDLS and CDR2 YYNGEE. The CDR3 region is CASSVRQGADTGELFF. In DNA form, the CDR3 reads TGTGCCAGCAGCGTAAGACAGGGTGCAGACACCGGGGAGCTGTTTTTT.

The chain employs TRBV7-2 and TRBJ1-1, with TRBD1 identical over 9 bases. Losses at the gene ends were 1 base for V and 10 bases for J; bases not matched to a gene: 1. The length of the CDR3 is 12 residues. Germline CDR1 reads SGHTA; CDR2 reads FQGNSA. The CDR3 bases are TGTGCCAGCAGCTTAGTGGGACAGGGAGCTTTCTTT. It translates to CASSLVGQGAFF.

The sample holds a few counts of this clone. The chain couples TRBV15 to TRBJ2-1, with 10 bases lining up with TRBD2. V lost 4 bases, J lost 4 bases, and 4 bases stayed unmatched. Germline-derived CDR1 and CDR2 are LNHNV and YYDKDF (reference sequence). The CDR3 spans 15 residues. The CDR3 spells CATSIAGGIYNEQFF. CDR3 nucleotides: TGTGCCACCAGCATAGCGGGGGGAATATACAATGAGCAGTTCTTC.

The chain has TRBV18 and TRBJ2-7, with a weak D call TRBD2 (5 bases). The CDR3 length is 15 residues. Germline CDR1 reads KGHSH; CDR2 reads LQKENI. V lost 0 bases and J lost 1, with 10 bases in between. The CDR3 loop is CASSPPGGASYEQYF. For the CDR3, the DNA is TGTGCCAGCTCACCACCTGGAGGAGCGTCCTACGAGCAGTACTTC.

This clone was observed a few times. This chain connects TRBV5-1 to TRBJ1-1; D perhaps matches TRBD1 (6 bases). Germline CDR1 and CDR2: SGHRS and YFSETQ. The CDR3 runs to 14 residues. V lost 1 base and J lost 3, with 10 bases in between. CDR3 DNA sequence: TGCGCCAGCAGCTTGATCTCAGGGGACACTGAAGCTTTCTTT. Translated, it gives CASSLISGDTEAFF.

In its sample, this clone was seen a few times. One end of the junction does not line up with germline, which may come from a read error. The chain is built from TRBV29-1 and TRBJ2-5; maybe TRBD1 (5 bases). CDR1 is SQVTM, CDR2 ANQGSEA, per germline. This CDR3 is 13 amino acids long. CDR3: CSVEERGSETQYF. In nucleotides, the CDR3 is TGCAGCGTCGAAGAAAGGGGTAGTGAGACCCAGTACTTC.

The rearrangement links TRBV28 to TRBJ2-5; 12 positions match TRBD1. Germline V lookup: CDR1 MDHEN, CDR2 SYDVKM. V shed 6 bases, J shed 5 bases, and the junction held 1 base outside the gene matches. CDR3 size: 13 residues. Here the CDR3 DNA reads TGTGCCAGCAGGGGGACAGGGGGCGAGACCCAGTACTTC. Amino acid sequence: CASRGTGGETQYF.

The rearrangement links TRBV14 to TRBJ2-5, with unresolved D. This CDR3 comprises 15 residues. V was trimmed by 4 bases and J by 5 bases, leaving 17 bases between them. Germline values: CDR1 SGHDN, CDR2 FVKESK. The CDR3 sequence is CASSPVGTNWETQYF. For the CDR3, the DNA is TGTGCCAGCAGCCCGGTGGGCACGAACTGGGAGACCCAGTACTTC.

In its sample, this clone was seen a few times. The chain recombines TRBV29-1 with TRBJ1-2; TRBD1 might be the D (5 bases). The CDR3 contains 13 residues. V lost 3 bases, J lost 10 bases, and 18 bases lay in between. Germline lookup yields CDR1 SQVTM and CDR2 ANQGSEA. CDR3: CSVEKGGEGVYTF. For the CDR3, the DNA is TGCAGCGTTGAGAAGGGAGGGGAAGGAGTCTACACCTTC. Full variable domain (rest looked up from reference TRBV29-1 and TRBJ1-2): SAVISQKPSRDICQRGTSLTIQCQVDSQVTMMFWYRQQPGQSLTLIATANQGSEATYESGFVIDKFPISRPNLTFSTLTVSNMSPEDSSIYLCSVEKGGEGVYTFGSGTRLTVV.

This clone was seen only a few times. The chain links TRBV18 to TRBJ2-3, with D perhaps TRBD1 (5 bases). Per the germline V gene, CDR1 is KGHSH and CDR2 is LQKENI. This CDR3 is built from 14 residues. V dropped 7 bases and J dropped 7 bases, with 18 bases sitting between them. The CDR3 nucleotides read TGTGCCAGCTTTAGGACACCTAATTGGAATACGCAGTATTTT. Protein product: CASFRTPNWNTQYF.

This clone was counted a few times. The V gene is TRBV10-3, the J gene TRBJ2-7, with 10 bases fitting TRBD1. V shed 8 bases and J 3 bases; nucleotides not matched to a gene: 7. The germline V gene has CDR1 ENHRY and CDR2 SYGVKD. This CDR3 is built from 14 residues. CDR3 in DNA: TGTGCCATCGGCCCGGGACAGGGGTACTACGAGCAGTACTTC. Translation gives CAIGPGQGYYEQYF.

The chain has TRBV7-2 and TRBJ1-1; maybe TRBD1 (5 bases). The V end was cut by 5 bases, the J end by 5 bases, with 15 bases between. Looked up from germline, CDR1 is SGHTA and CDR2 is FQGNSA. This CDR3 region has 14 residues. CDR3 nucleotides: TGTGCCAGCAGCCCCCAAGCGGGGCGGACTGAAGCTTTCTTT. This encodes CASSPQAGRTEAFF. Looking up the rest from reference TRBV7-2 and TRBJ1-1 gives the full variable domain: GAGVSQSPSNKVTEKGKDVELRCDPISGHTALYWYRQSLGQGLEFLIYFQGNSAPDKSGLPSDRFSAERTGGSVSTLTIQRTQQEDSAVYLCASSPQAGRTEAFFGQGTRLTVV.

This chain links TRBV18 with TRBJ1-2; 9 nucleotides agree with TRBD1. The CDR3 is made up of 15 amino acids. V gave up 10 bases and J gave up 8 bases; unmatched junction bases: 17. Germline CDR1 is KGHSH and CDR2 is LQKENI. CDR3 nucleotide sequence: TGTGCCATCCTCGAAGAGGGACAGGGAATAACCGGCTACACCTTC. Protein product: CAILEEGQGITGYTF.